The rows below give T cell receptor beta chains drawn from one sample of a study of T cell responses to AZD1222 COVID-19 vaccine. Measured with immunoSEQ multiplex PCR; TCRdb has only the in-frame clones, and not every one. The table includes 90,000 to 150,000 clones, 70% to 90% detected once. The material sequenced was peripheral blood, taken 28 days after the second AZD1222 dose. All receptors derive from an adult who received the AZD1222 COVID-19 vaccine. Each CDR3 is given without its conserved first and last residue. Each record gives: J gene, V gene, CDR3 length, CDR3 protein.

TRBJ2-1	TRBV5-6	12	ASSLGTGYNEQF
TRBJ1-1	TRBV9	13	ASSPLQGPNTEAF
TRBJ1-6	TRBV11-3	12	ASSPGTGNSPLH
TRBJ1-4	TRBV24-1	14	ATRLRQRGGGEKLF
TRBJ1-1	TRBV11-3	10	ASSLDRGEAF
TRBJ1-4	TRBV20-1	12	SASIGVPNEKLF
TRBJ1-5	TRBV6-5	11	ATRRYSNQPQH
TRBJ2-1	TRBV11-2	15	ASSLGTSGRLSNEQF
TRBJ2-3	TRBV5-4	13	ASSFASGGSDTQY
TRBJ1-6	TRBV19	12	ASSIRGSNSPLH
TRBJ2-1	TRBV15	13	ATSPPQRGPNEQF
TRBJ1-5	TRBV6-4	12	ASSDSAGDQPQH
TRBJ2-1	TRBV4-2	17	ASSLTGTGGLGSYNEQF
TRBJ2-7	TRBV6-4	13	ASSRTSGGADEQY
TRBJ1-1	TRBV7-3	11	ASRSGARSEAF
TRBJ1-2	TRBV3-1/TRBV3-2	14	ASSQGFGRINYGYT
TRBJ1-1	TRBV7-9	11	ASSLGNRDRAF
TRBJ2-7	TRBV2	13	ASSRDWGASYEQY
TRBJ1-2	TRBV10-3	10	AISSDRHGYT
TRBJ1-1	TRBV9	14	ASSSLPGTDNTEAF
TRBJ2-5	TRBV19	13	ASSPPGRTGETQY
TRBJ1-6	TRBV10-3	12	AISEDRSNSPLH
TRBJ2-7	TRBV19	12	ASSIAGQIYEQY
TRBJ2-1	TRBV7-6	14	ASSLDLGGPGDEQF
TRBJ2-7	TRBV2	12	ASSDRGQSYEQY
TRBJ2-1	TRBV5-4	10	ASSFRSNEQF
TRBJ2-1	TRBV19	15	ASSLRTSGSEYNEQF
TRBJ1-1	TRBV5-4	11	ASSTGADTEAF
TRBJ2-2	TRBV7-9	13	ASSPGRPITGELF
TRBJ2-2	TRBV11-2	14	ASSPLAGDYTGELF
TRBJ1-1	TRBV10-3	14	ATGPGQGARGGEAF
TRBJ2-3	TRBV5-1	11	ASSLGDTDTQY
TRBJ2-1	TRBV4-3	11	ASSPSFGGEQF
TRBJ2-7	TRBV7-9	14	ASNQLTGEEDYEQY
TRBJ1-2	TRBV6-2/TRBV6-3	11	ASSFGLNYGYT
TRBJ2-3	TRBV7-2	13	ASSFQGVSTDTQY
TRBJ2-3	TRBV5-6	13	ASSLGTSLTDTQY
TRBJ2-7	TRBV4-2	14	ASSPIAGGSSYEQY
TRBJ2-1	TRBV7-2	11	ASSLGAANEQF
TRBJ2-7	TRBV24-1	12	ATSGPGTAYEQY
TRBJ1-6	TRBV13	13	ASSPLDRGPSPLH
TRBJ1-2	TRBV19	13	ASSMTSGLYNGYT
TRBJ2-1	TRBV2	12	ASGGSWGGNEQF
TRBJ1-1	TRBV5-1	11	ASSSRQGAVAF
TRBJ1-5	TRBV28	13	ASRPGPGGLQPQH